Listed below are T cell receptor beta chains from one sample, sequenced in a study of blood T cell repertoires in COVID-19. Profiled with immunoSEQ multiplex PCR; TCRdb holds only in-frame clones, not every one. The data contain roughly 71,000 clones, about 80% of them singletons. Sequencing used peripheral blood. The receptors were gathered from a man aged 65 to 85 who had recovered from COVID-19. Each CDR3 is given with its conserved first and last residue. D genes are given only for firm matches. Clone size appears in some rows only: once, few, many, or a class for an expanded clone.

abundance	v_gene	d_gene	j_gene	CDR3aa	CDR3nt
-	TRBV2	TRBD2	TRBJ2-5	CASSFGTSGETQYF	TGTGCCAGCAGTTTTGGGACTAGCGGAGAGACCCAGTACTTC
-	TRBV10-3	TRBD1	TRBJ2-2	CAISGQGIGELFF	TGTGCCATCAGTGGACAGGGGATCGGGGAGCTGTTTTTT
few	TRBV6-5	TRBD1	TRBJ1-2	CASSPTGMRGYTF	TGTGCCAGCAGTCCGACAGGGATGCGAGGCTACACCTTC
-	TRBV5-1	-	TRBJ2-1	CASSLEGRGNEQFF	TGCGCCAGCAGCTTGGAAGGCAGGGGCAATGAGCAGTTCTTC
once	TRBV6-5	-	TRBJ1-1	CASIGQTEAFF	TGTGCCAGCATTGGACAAACTGAAGCTTTCTTT
-	TRBV6-1	-	TRBJ2-1	CASSEGLSNEQFF	TGTGCCAGCAGTGAAGGACTTTCCAATGAGCAGTTCTTC
-	TRBV4-2	-	TRBJ2-5	CASSQGSLREKYQETQYF	TGTGCCAGCAGCCAAGGATCGCTCCGCGAGAAGTACCAAGAGACCCAGTACTTC
once	TRBV24-1	-	TRBJ1-5	CATLHGVGSNQPQHF	TGTGCCACCCTCCACGGGGTGGGGAGCAATCAGCCCCAGCATTTT
once	TRBV5-5	-	TRBJ1-4	CASSTGSQEKLFF	TGTGCCAGCAGCACGGGGAGTCAAGAAAAACTGTTTTTT
few	TRBV6-1	-	TRBJ1-1	CASSEVGGNTEAFF	TGTGCCAGCAGTGAAGTCGGGGGGAACACTGAAGCTTTCTTT
-	TRBV7-2	-	TRBJ2-7	CASSFPSREQYF	TGTGCCAGCAGCTTCCCTTCGCGGGAGCAGTACTTC
-	TRBV19	TRBD2	TRBJ2-7	CASTRAGGSEQYF	TGTGCCAGTACCCGAGCCGGGGGGTCCGAGCAGTACTTC
-	TRBV5-5	TRBD1	TRBJ1-4	CASSLGTGGLTNEKLFF	TGTGCCAGCAGCTTGGGAACAGGGGGCTTGACTAATGAAAAACTGTTTTTT
-	TRBV25-1	-	TRBJ1-1	CASRGNTEAFF	TGTGCGTCCCGGGGTAACACTGAAGCTTTCTTT
-	TRBV14	-	TRBJ2-1	CASSQLGGTGDNEQFF	TGTGCCAGCAGCCAATTGGGGGGGACAGGAGACAATGAGCAGTTCTTC
-	TRBV24-1	TRBD1	TRBJ2-7	CATSDSGTGSYEQYF	TGTGCCACCAGTGATTCCGGGACAGGTTCCTACGAGCAGTACTTC
once	TRBV27	-	TRBJ2-7	CASSLRDSGYEQYF	TGTGCCAGCAGTTTAAGGGACTCGGGTTACGAGCAGTACTTC
few	TRBV15	-	TRBJ1-2	CATSRDLAGGYTF	TGTGCCACCAGCAGAGATCTTGCGGGTGGCTACACCTTC
many	TRBV9	-	TRBJ1-1	CASSVLDRTNSEAFF	TGTGCCAGCAGCGTGCTTGACAGGACGAATAGTGAAGCTTTCTTT
-	TRBV19	TRBD1	TRBJ2-1	CASSMGLRGNEQFF	TGTGCCAGTAGTATGGGGCTCAGGGGGAATGAGCAGTTCTTC
few	TRBV28	TRBD1	TRBJ2-7	CASSSGQGYEQYF	TGTGCCAGCAGTTCGGGACAGGGCTACGAGCAGTACTTC
-	TRBV9	-	TRBJ1-2	CASSLFTRSGYTF	TGTGCCAGCAGCCTCTTTACGAGGTCTGGCTACACCTTC
-	TRBV3-1/TRBV3-2	TRBD2	TRBJ2-2	CASSQDLASGNTGELFF	TGTGCCAGCAGCCAAGATCTGGCTAGCGGGAACACCGGGGAGCTGTTTTTT
-	TRBV19	TRBD2	TRBJ2-1	CASGLAGGFNEQFF	TGTGCCAGCGGACTAGCGGGAGGATTCAATGAGCAGTTCTTC
-	TRBV18	-	TRBJ2-1	CASSLPNWQGQFF	TGTGCCAGCTCACTACCAAACTGGCAGGGGCAGTTCTTC
-	TRBV6-5	-	TRBJ2-3	CASSLQGAHHTQYF	TGTGCCAGCAGCCTCCAAGGAGCCCACCATACGCAGTATTTT
-	TRBV24-1	-	TRBJ2-3	CATSDFRESTDTQYF	TGTGCCACCAGTGATTTCAGGGAATCCACAGATACGCAGTATTTT
-	TRBV6-5	-	TRBJ2-5	CASGGNSQETQYF	TGTGCCAGCGGGGGGAATAGTCAAGAGACCCAGTACTTC
once	TRBV28	-	TRBJ2-3	CASWERGYTQYF	TGTGCCAGCTGGGAAAGGGGATACACGCAGTATTTT
-	TRBV21-1	-	TRBJ2-6	CASSSPKSGSGANVLTF	TGTGCCAGCAGCTCTCCCAAATCCGGGTCCGGGGCCAACGTCCTGACTTTC
once	TRBV28	-	TRBJ1-2	CASSLFAVYNYGYTF	TGTGCCAGCAGTTTATTTGCGGTATATAACTATGGCTACACCTTC
once	TRBV7-2	-	TRBJ1-4	CASSTAWTDEKLFF	TGTGCCAGCAGCACGGCCTGGACAGATGAAAAACTGTTTTTT
-	TRBV2	-	TRBJ2-1	CASSEWTSEQFF	TGTGCCAGCAGTGAATGGACTTCTGAGCAGTTCTTC
-	TRBV28	-	TRBJ2-1	CASSLVDPLKGNEQFF	TGTGCCAGCAGTTTGGTCGATCCACTGAAGGGGAATGAGCAGTTCTTC
-	TRBV7-7	TRBD1	TRBJ2-1	CASSATTGGQGEQFF	TGTGCCAGCAGCGCCACCACGGGGGGACAGGGTGAGCAGTTCTTC
-	TRBV29-1	TRBD1	TRBJ1-4	CSVRQGEGEKLFF	TGCAGCGTTCGACAGGGGGAAGGTGAAAAACTGTTTTTT
-	TRBV24-1	TRBD2	TRBJ2-1	CATSDGTSGGSYNEQFF	TGTGCCACCAGTGATGGGACTAGCGGGGGATCCTACAATGAGCAGTTCTTC
-	TRBV3-1/TRBV3-2	-	TRBJ2-7	CASSQGTGSYEQYF	TGTGCCAGCAGCCAAGGGACTGGCTCCTACGAGCAGTACTTC
-	TRBV19	TRBD1	TRBJ2-7	CASSDFGTGPSYEQYF	TGTGCCAGTAGTGACTTCGGGACAGGACCTTCGTACGAGCAGTACTTC
-	TRBV19	TRBD2	TRBJ2-1	CASRPPGLAGYNEQFF	TGTGCCAGTAGACCCCCCGGACTAGCGGGCTACAATGAGCAGTTCTTC
-	TRBV19	TRBD1	TRBJ2-7	CASRSTQGASYEQYF	TGTGCCAGTAGGTCTACACAGGGGGCGTCCTACGAGCAGTACTTC
-	TRBV6-1	TRBD1	TRBJ1-4	CASSVSRDRVNEKLFF	TGTGCCAGCAGTGTCTCCCGGGACAGGGTTAATGAAAAACTGTTTTTT
-	TRBV9	-	TRBJ2-1	CASSVAEGSYNEQFF	TGTGCCAGCAGCGTAGCGGAGGGGTCCTACAATGAGCAGTTCTTC
-	TRBV11-2	-	TRBJ2-2	CASSSNRVDGELFF	TGTGCCAGCAGCTCTAACAGGGTAGACGGGGAGCTGTTTTTT
-	TRBV12-3/TRBV12-4	-	TRBJ2-7	CASSSVGGEQYF	TGTGCCAGCAGCTCCGTGGGGGGCGAGCAGTACTTC
few	TRBV6-5	TRBD1	TRBJ1-2	CASSYQGSGTGSGYTF	TGTGCCAGCAGTTATCAGGGATCCGGGACAGGGTCTGGCTACACCTTC
-	TRBV6-5	TRBD2	TRBJ2-3	CASSSSGRTDTQYF	TGTGCCAGCAGTTCTAGCGGGAGGACAGATACGCAGTATTTT
-	TRBV10-2	-	TRBJ2-2	CASSPTGSNTGELFF	TGCGCCAGCAGCCCCACAGGTTCGAACACCGGGGAGCTGTTTTTT
-	TRBV7-2	-	TRBJ2-7	CASSRQQDAYEQYF	TGTGCCAGCAGCCGTCAACAGGACGCCTACGAGCAGTACTTC
-	TRBV6-5	TRBD1	TRBJ2-7	CASRNAGTGPYEQYF	TGTGCCAGCAGAAACGCCGGGACAGGGCCTTACGAGCAGTACTTC
-	TRBV29-1	-	TRBJ2-7	CSVVSGDSNSYEQYF	TGCAGCGTTGTTAGTGGCGACTCCAACTCCTACGAGCAGTACTTC
-	TRBV7-9	TRBD1	TRBJ2-3	CASSLASSGGYTDTQYF	TGTGCCAGCAGCTTAGCTTCGTCAGGGGGCTACACAGATACGCAGTATTTT
-	TRBV12-3/TRBV12-4	TRBD2	TRBJ2-5	CASSFRGRKTQYF	TGTGCCAGCAGTTTCCGCGGGAGAAAGACCCAGTACTTC
-	TRBV9	TRBD2	TRBJ2-3	CASSQHPLAGGADTQYF	TGTGCCAGCAGCCAACACCCCCTAGCGGGAGGAGCAGATACGCAGTATTTT
-	TRBV27	TRBD1	TRBJ2-7	CASSALFWTGRYEQYF	TGTGCCAGCAGTGCGCTCTTCTGGACAGGTCGCTACGAGCAGTACTTC
few	TRBV6-7	TRBD2	TRBJ2-2	CASMGGGNTGELFF	TGTGCCAGCATGGGCGGGGGTAACACCGGGGAGCTGTTTTTT
-	TRBV28	-	TRBJ2-3	CASSELRDSAPDTQYF	TGTGCCAGCAGCGAACTCCGGGACTCCGCGCCAGATACGCAGTATTTT